Here is one TCR beta chain with its context. The CDR3 length is 15 residues. After removal of 1 base from V and 5 bases from J, the junction contained 6 bases not matched to a gene. In germline, CDR1 is MGHRA, CDR2 YSYEKL. The data were taken from a study of blood T cell repertoires in COVID-19. Study summary: T cells, B-cell-depleted T cells, or PBMCs supplied cDNA or gDNA.

Assay used: immunoSEQ multiplex PCR; TCRdb lists only in-frame clones, some missing. The repertoire holds some 180,000 clones, with 80% to 90% as singletons. This clonotype originated in a woman aged 80 or older with COVID-19, enrolled during active disease. Sequencing was done on a sample of peripheral blood. The genes are TRBV4-1 and TRBJ1-2; the match to TRBD1 covers 8 bases. The CDR3 DNA reads TGCGCCAGCAGCCAAGTCGGGACAGGAGGGTATGGCTACACCTTC. Protein sequence: CASSQVGTGGYGYTF.